A selection of T cell receptor beta chains follows, all from one sample in a study of cytomegalovirus exposure and HLA in healthy donors. Clones were sequenced by immunoSEQ multiplex PCR, and TCRdb holds only the in-frame ones, with some missing. The sample contains 180,000 or so clones, around 78% of which appear only once. Input material: PBMCs. The source of these receptors is a man between 18 and 29 years old in good health and CMV-seronegative. CDR3s include the opening cysteine and the closing phenylalanine or tryptophan. The D gene is left open where the match is weak. Clone size is not always given. Where it is, it says once, few, many or a class for expanded clones.

d_call	clone_size	j_call	v_call	cdr3_aa	cdr3_nt
TRBD1	-	TRBJ2-7	TRBV6-1	CASRGQGANEQYF	TGTGCCAGCAGGGGACAGGGGGCAAACGAGCAGTACTTC
TRBD1	-	TRBJ2-7	TRBV28	CASSSPRGFAHEQYF	TGTGCCAGCAGTTCGCCCAGGGGGTTCGCCCACGAGCAGTACTTC
TRBD1	-	TRBJ1-1	TRBV6-5	CASSYETGVRTEAFF	TGTGCCAGCAGTTACGAGACAGGGGTAAGAACTGAAGCTTTCTTT
-	-	TRBJ2-6	TRBV4-2	CASSPGSSGANVLTF	TGTGCCAGCAGCCCCGGGAGTTCCGGGGCCAACGTCCTGACTTTC
-	-	TRBJ2-3	TRBV6-5	CASSRGIGAQYF	TGTGCCAGCAGTCGGGGTATCGGGGCGCAGTATTTT
TRBD2	-	TRBJ2-3	TRBV4-2	CASSQGDSGGAPDTQYF	TGTGCCAGCAGCCAAGGAGACAGCGGGGGGGCCCCAGATACGCAGTATTTT
TRBD1	-	TRBJ2-3	TRBV18	CASSLFDRGDTQYF	TGTGCCAGCTCACTATTTGACAGGGGTGATACGCAGTATTTT
TRBD2	-	TRBJ2-1	TRBV4-1	CASSQDRASGRAGENEQFF	TGCGCCAGCAGCCAAGACAGGGCTAGCGGGAGGGCCGGGGAGAATGAGCAGTTCTTC
TRBD2	-	TRBJ2-5	TRBV5-6	CASSSIGAGEETQYF	TGTGCCAGCAGCTCCATAGGAGCGGGGGAAGAGACCCAGTACTTC
-	-	TRBJ1-5	TRBV9	CASSRWGGPQHF	TGTGCCAGCAGCAGGTGGGGGGGTCCCCAGCATTTT
-	-	TRBJ1-1	TRBV6-5	CASSSTIQGITEAFF	TGTGCCAGCAGTTCCACCATCCAGGGAATCACTGAAGCTTTCTTT
-	-	TRBJ1-2	TRBV7-9	CASSPLATGSGYTF	TGTGCCAGCAGCCCCCTGGCCACAGGTAGTGGCTACACCTTC
-	-	TRBJ1-5	TRBV28	CASSLRGSNQPQHF	TGTGCCAGCAGTTTAAGAGGCAGCAATCAGCCCCAGCATTTT
TRBD1	few	TRBJ1-2	TRBV29-1	CSVDSHDRGPYTF	TGCAGCGTCGACTCACACGACAGGGGACCCTACACCTTC
TRBD1	once	TRBJ2-3	TRBV18	CASSPTQIRTGRTDTQYF	TGTGCCAGCTCACCGACACAGATACGGACAGGCCGCACAGATACGCAGTATTTT
-	-	TRBJ1-1	TRBV23-1	CASSQSWAGTEAFF	TGCGCCAGCAGTCAATCTTGGGCGGGGACTGAAGCTTTCTTT
TRBD1	-	TRBJ2-7	TRBV15	CATSREPRPGQVVLSSYEQYF	TGTGCCACCAGCAGAGAGCCCAGGCCGGGACAGGTGGTCTTAAGCTCCTACGAGCAGTACTTC
TRBD2	-	TRBJ2-2	TRBV7-9	CASSFSGGLNTGELFF	TGTGCCAGCAGCTTCTCGGGGGGTCTCAACACCGGGGAGCTGTTTTTT
TRBD2	-	TRBJ2-7	TRBV30	CAWSVLHGDSGNPYEQYF	TGTGCCTGGAGTGTCCTTCACGGGGATAGCGGGAATCCCTACGAGCAGTACTTC
TRBD2	-	TRBJ2-1	TRBV7-3	CASSLTRGSGGDLYNEQFF	TGTGCCAGCAGCTTAACTCGAGGGAGCGGGGGGGATCTATACAATGAGCAGTTCTTC
-	-	TRBJ1-2	TRBV7-9	CASSLEQNYGYTF	TGTGCCAGCAGCTTAGAACAGAACTATGGCTACACCTTC
TRBD1	few	TRBJ1-6	TRBV19	CASRLTGTGAKLSNSPLHF	TGTGCCAGTCGCCTTACCGGGACAGGGGCTAAGCTGAGTAATTCACCCCTCCACTTT
TRBD1	-	TRBJ2-6	TRBV19	CASKRGTAGANVLTF	TGTGCCAGTAAACGTGGGACAGCCGGGGCCAACGTCCTGACTTTC